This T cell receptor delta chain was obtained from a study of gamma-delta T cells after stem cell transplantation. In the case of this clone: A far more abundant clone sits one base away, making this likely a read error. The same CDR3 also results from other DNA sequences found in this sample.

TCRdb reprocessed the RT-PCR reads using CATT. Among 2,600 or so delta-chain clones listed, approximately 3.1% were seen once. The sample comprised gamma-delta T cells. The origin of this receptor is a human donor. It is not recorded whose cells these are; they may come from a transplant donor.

The CDR3 reads CACDTILLGDTEGTGKLIF. CDR3 DNA: TGTGCGTGTGACACCATTCTACTGGGGGATACAGAAGGGACGGGTAAACTCATCTTT. The chain joins TRDV2 to TRDJ1; TRDD3 agrees at 12 bases. The CDR3 has 19 residues. In germline, CDR1 is GEAIGNYY, CDR2 EKD.